This T cell receptor (beta chain) was obtained from a study of blood T cell repertoires in COVID-19. About the study: Italy, Spain and the United States were the sources of the convalescent and acute COVID-19 samples. The analysed material was cDNA or gDNA that came from T cells, B-cell-depleted T cells, or PBMCs.

Here immunoSEQ multiplex PCR was the method, and the copy in TCRdb shows in-frame clones only, minus some. Here the sample spans 91,000 or so clones, 87% being singletons. The origin of this receptor is a human donor in a cohort sampled during active COVID-19. Source material: peripheral blood.

The CDR3 DNA reads as TGTGCCAGCATGAGAGGGACAGATACGCAGTATTTT. It yields the protein CASMRGTDTQYF. The J gene is TRBJ2-3, the V gene TRBV6-6; D is possibly TRBD2 (5 bases). The V and J ends lost 7 bases and 3 bases respectively, with 8 bases between them. The CDR3 is 12 amino acids. Germline CDR1 reads MNHNY; CDR2 reads SVGAGI (reference sequence).